Presented here are 21 T cell receptor beta chains from one specimen sequenced in a study of shared clonotypes between healthy human individuals (dated by TCRdb to 2020 to 2021). The receptor library was made with the immunoSEQ multiplex PCR assay. In its TCRdb copy, this immuneACCESS table keeps in-frame sequences only and misses some clones. Where compared with another copy, unresolved V genes explain less than half of these, and the others have no known cause. In this sample the table shows 1 million to 1.2 million clones, roughly 80% of which occur a single time. Together, the top ten hold more than 0.85% of the sample. Sequencing input: memory CD4+ T cells from PBMCs. Reading the label with the study, this specimen's cell subset or site is: CD45RA-negative fraction. The receptors stem from a man between 18 and 35 years old in good health. Some clones in this sample may be carry-over from other donors' samples.

The chain links TRBV5-4 to TRBJ1-3, with D unresolved. In germline, CDR1 is SGHNT, CDR2 YYREEE (reference sequence). V was cut by 3 bases and J by 4 bases, with 5 bases left in between. The CDR3 runs 12 residues. CDR3 bases: TGTGCCAGCAGCTCGGACGGAAACACCATATATTTT. Translation: CASSSDGNTIYF.

This sequence joins TRBV7-9 and TRBJ1-3; possible D gene TRBD1, 6 bases. V lost 6 bases to trimming and J lost 1 base, with 13 bases between them. The germline V gene encodes CDR1 SEHNR and CDR2 FQNEAQ (reference sequence). CDR3 length equals 15 residues. DNA of the CDR3: TGTGCCAGCAGATTCGGGACATTATCTGGAAACACCATATATTTT. It encodes CASRFGTLSGNTIYF.

The chain joins TRBV7-9 to TRBJ1-2; 7 nucleotides agree with TRBD1. After removal of 5 bases from V and 1 base from J, the junction contained 7 bases not matched to a gene. Germline V gene lookup returns CDR1 SEHNR and CDR2 FQNEAQ (reference sequence). This CDR3 is 15 amino acids long. The CDR3 protein is CASSPGTALNYGYTF. Written as DNA, the CDR3 is TGTGCCAGCAGCCCAGGGACAGCTCTTAACTATGGCTACACCTTC. Based on the CDR3 plus reference TRBV7-9 and TRBJ1-2, the full variable domain is DTGVSQNPRHKITKRGQNVTFRCDPISEHNRLYWYRQTLGQGPEFLTYFQNEAQLEKSRLLSDRFSAERPKGSFSTLEIQRTEQGDSAMYLCASSPGTALNYGYTFGSGTRLTVV.

For this clone: Other DNA sequences of this sample code for an identical CDR3. This rearrangement joins TRBV4-1 to TRBJ2-1; the D is unclear. The CDR3 runs 12 residues. V dropped 1 base and J dropped 6 bases, with 4 bases sitting between them. CDR1 and CDR2 (germline): MGHRA, YSYEKL. Here the CDR3 DNA reads TGCGCCAGCAGCCAAGTGAGCAATGAGCAGTTCTTC. Amino acids: CASSQVSNEQFF.

The chain joins TRBV5-1 to TRBJ1-1, with D possibly TRBD1 on 5 matching bases. The germline CDR1 and CDR2 sequences are SGHRS and YFSETQ. Trimming left V 4 bases short and J 1 base short, with 14 bases between. The CDR3 is 15 amino acids. Here the CDR3 reads CASSLVGHPNTEAFF. CDR3 in DNA: TGCGCCAGCAGCCTGGTCGGACACCCGAACACTGAAGCTTTCTTT.

Concerning this clone itself: In the same sample, other DNA sequences code for this CDR3. The gene calls are TRBV6-1 and TRBJ1-5; 7 bases align to TRBD1. V trimming: 0 bases; J trimming: 6 bases; junction bases outside the gene matches: 2. CDR1 is MNHNS and CDR2 is SASEGT in the germline V gene. This CDR3 is 14 amino acids long. The CDR3 DNA reads as TGTGCCAGCAGTGAAGCGCACAGGGGTCAGCCCCAGCATTTT. Translation gives CASSEAHRGQPQHF.

This chain joins TRBV5-4 and TRBJ1-2; D is unresolved. This CDR3 spans 16 amino acids. The germline CDR1 and CDR2 sequences are SGHNT and YYREEE (reference sequence). The V end was cut by 2 bases, the J end by 4 bases, with 18 bases between. The CDR3 sequence is CASSFLDGSRLYGYTF. The CDR3 DNA reads as TGTGCCAGCAGCTTCTTGGACGGATCTCGCCTCTATGGCTACACCTTC.

The chain joins TRBV28 to TRBJ2-7; no firm D call. V dropped 5 bases and J dropped 5 bases, with 16 bases sitting between them. The CDR3 is 14 residues long. From germline, CDR1 is MDHEN and CDR2 SYDVKM. In nucleotides, the CDR3 is TGTGCCAGCAGTGCTGGGCCAACGGCGAACGAGCAGTACTTC. It codes for CASSAGPTANEQYF.

The chain uses TRBV9 and TRBJ2-5; D might be TRBD2 (5 bases). The CDR3 length is 13 residues. CDR1 is SGDLS, CDR2 YYNGEE, per germline. V lost 1 base, J lost 5 bases, and 9 bases lay in between. Here the CDR3 reads CASSVSSAETQYF. CDR3 nucleotide sequence: TGTGCCAGCAGCGTAAGTAGCGCGGAGACCCAGTACTTC.

This clone was counted only a few times. The gene calls are TRBV11-2 and TRBJ2-1; 11 positions agree with TRBD2. CDR1 SGHAT and CDR2 FQNNGV come from the germline V gene. Trimming at V came to 4 bases and at J to 7 bases, leaving 12 bases not matched to a gene. The CDR3 loop spans 17 amino acids. The CDR3 DNA is TGTGCCAGCAGCTCCCTACCACTAGCGGGAGTTTCAAATGAGCAGTTCTTC. This sequence encodes CASSSLPLAGVSNEQFF.

V gene TRBV4-1 combines with J gene TRBJ2-3, with D unresolved. V was pared by 0 bases and J by 0 bases, with 10 bases between. CDR3 length: 16 amino acids. Germline loops: CDR1 MGHRA, CDR2 YSYEKL. The CDR3 DNA is TGCGCCAGCAGCCAAGAGCCCCTACGGAGCACAGATACGCAGTATTTT. Residues: CASSQEPLRSTDTQYF.

The rearrangement links TRBV7-8 to TRBJ2-7; 8 bases align to TRBD2. The CDR3 runs 16 residues. With 4 bases clipped from V and 3 bases from J, the junction kept 11 bases outside the gene matches. Germline CDR1 is SGHVS and CDR2 is FQNEAQ. This CDR3 reads CASSSGAGAIVYEQYF. The DNA for the CDR3 is TGTGCCAGCAGCTCTGGAGCGGGAGCAATAGTCTACGAGCAGTACTTC. Looking up the rest from reference TRBV7-8 and TRBJ2-7 gives the full variable domain: GAGVSQSPRYKVAKRGQDVALRCDPISGHVSLFWYQQALGQGPEFLTYFQNEAQLDKSGLPSDRFFAERPEGSVSTLKIQRTQQEDSAVYLCASSSGAGAIVYEQYFGPGTRLTVT.

On this clone itself: One base away lies a much larger clone, so this may be a sequencing read error. Other DNA sequences of this sample code for an identical CDR3. This chain joins TRBV7-9 and TRBJ2-2, with 7 bases aligning to TRBD1. Germline-derived CDR1 and CDR2 are SEHNR and FQNEAQ (reference sequence). The trim removed 5 bases at V and 5 bases at J, leaving 2 bases unmatched. The CDR3 has 13 amino acids. CDR3 bases: TGTGCCAGCAGCCTACAGGGGACCGGGGAGCTGTTTTTT. Translation gives CASSLQGTGELFF.

V gene TRBV5-1 combines with J gene TRBJ1-4; the D is unclear. Germline V gene lookup returns CDR1 SGHRS and CDR2 YFSETQ. CDR3 length: 15 residues. The V gene lost 7 bases and the J gene lost 0 bases, with 13 bases spanning the gap. In DNA, the CDR3 is TGCGCCAGCGCCCCCGGGTTTGCAACTAATGAAAAACTGTTTTTT. Encoded protein: CASAPGFATNEKLFF.

The chain carries TRBV11-3 and TRBJ2-2; D possibly corresponds to TRBD1 (6 bases). The length of the CDR3 is 16 residues. Deletions cut 0 bases from V and 1 base from J, with 9 bases between. The germline V gene has CDR1 SGHNT and CDR2 YENEEA. In DNA form, the CDR3 reads TGTGCCAGCAGCTTAGAAGTCAGGGGGAACACCGGGGAGCTGTTTTTT. Its protein is CASSLEVRGNTGELFF.

This chain links TRBV7-3 with TRBJ1-1; D is possibly TRBD1 (5 bases). Germline V gives CDR1 SGHTA, CDR2 FQGTGA. The length of the CDR3 is 18 residues. V was trimmed by 6 bases and J by 3 bases, leaving 26 bases between them. This CDR3 reads CASSRTSTGRGAHTEAFF. CDR3 DNA sequence: TGTGCCAGCAGTCGAACCTCAACCGGGAGGGGCGCGCACACTGAAGCTTTCTTT.

This chain uses TRBV28 with TRBJ1-1; perhaps TRBD1 as D (6 bases). Trimming left V 3 bases short and J 4 bases short, with 12 bases between. The CDR3 runs 14 residues. From germline, CDR1 is MDHEN and CDR2 SYDVKM. Written as DNA, the CDR3 is TGTGCCAGCAGTTTTCCGGGACAATCCACTGAAGCTTTCTTT. It codes for CASSFPGQSTEAFF. Using reference TRBV28 and TRBJ1-1 for the parts outside the CDR3, the full variable domain is DVKVTQSSRYLVKRTGEKVFLECVQDMDHENMFWYRQDPGLGLRLIYFSYDVKMKEKGDIPEGYSVSREKKERFSLILESASTNQTSMYLCASSFPGQSTEAFFGQGTRLTVV.

This chain connects TRBV18 to TRBJ2-3, with D possibly matching TRBD2 (5 bases). This CDR3 has 16 amino acids. Trimming removed 1 base from V and 1 base from J, with 12 bases in between. Per the germline V gene, CDR1 is KGHSH and CDR2 is LQKENI. The CDR3 DNA reads TGTGCCAGCTCACCACGCCGGGATCAGGGCACAGATACGCAGTATTTT. This encodes CASSPRRDQGTDTQYF. The full variable domain, its missing parts supplied by reference TRBV18 and TRBJ2-3, is NAGVMQNPRHLVRRRGQEARLRCSPMKGHSHVYWYRQLPEEGLKFMVYLQKENIIDESGMPKERFSAEFPKEGPSILRIQQVVRGDSAAYFCASSPRRDQGTDTQYFGPGTRLTVL.

The chain couples TRBV5-6 to TRBJ2-1; 11 bases match TRBD2. This CDR3 region has 15 residues. The V gene end was trimmed by 0 bases and the J gene end by 9 bases; junction bases not matched to a gene: 5. The germline V gene encodes CDR1 SGHDT and CDR2 YYEEEE. The CDR3 DNA sequence: TGTGCCAGCAGCTTGGTGAGACTAGCGGGACTTGAGCAGTTCTTC. Translating gives CASSLVRLAGLEQFF.

The rearrangement joins TRBV4-1 to TRBJ2-2, with D possibly being TRBD2 (6 bases). Per germline, CDR1 MGHRA and CDR2 YSYEKL. The CDR3 contains 17 residues. The ends were cut back, 5 bases at V and 3 bases at J, with 19 bases in the middle. The CDR3 bases are TGCGCCAGCAGCACCCCTCGGGGAGGAATGTACACCGGGGAGCTGTTTTTT. Amino acids: CASSTPRGGMYTGELFF.

CDR3 nucleotide sequence: TGCGCCAGCAGCCGCCCTCTAGCTCCCTACGGGTCCTCTGGAAACACCATATATTTT. It codes for CASSRPLAPYGSSGNTIYF. This chain uses TRBV4-1 with TRBJ1-3; no definite D call. From germline, CDR1 is MGHRA and CDR2 YSYEKL. Deletions cut 4 bases from V and 0 bases from J, with 22 bases between. The CDR3 is 19 residues long.